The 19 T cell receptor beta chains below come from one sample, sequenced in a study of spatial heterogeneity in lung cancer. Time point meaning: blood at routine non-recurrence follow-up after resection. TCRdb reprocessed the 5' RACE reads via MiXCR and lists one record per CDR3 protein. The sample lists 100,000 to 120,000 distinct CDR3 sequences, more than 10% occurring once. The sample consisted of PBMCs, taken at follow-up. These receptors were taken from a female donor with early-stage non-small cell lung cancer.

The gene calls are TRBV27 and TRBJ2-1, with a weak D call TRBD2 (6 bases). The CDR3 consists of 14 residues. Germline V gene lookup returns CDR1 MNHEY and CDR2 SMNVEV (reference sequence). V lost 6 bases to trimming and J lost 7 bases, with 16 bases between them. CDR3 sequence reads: CASSQGLTRNEQFF. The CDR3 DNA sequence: TGTGCCAGCAGCCAGGGACTTACCCGAAATGAGCAGTTCTTC.

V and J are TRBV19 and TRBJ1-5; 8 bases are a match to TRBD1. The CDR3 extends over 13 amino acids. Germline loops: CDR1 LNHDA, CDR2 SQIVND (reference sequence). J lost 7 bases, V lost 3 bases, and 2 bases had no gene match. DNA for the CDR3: TGTGCCAGTAGTATCAGGGGGCAACAGCCCCAGCATTTT. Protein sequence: CASSIRGQQPQHF.

The CDR3 here is CASSGGFSGNTIYF. Written as DNA, the CDR3 is TGTGCCAGCAGCGGAGGATTTTCTGGAAACACCATATATTTT. The rearrangement links TRBV5-6 to TRBJ1-3, with D unresolved. Trimming removed 4 bases at V and 1 base at J, with 9 bases between. From germline, CDR1 is SGHDT and CDR2 YYEEEE. The CDR3 length is 14 residues.

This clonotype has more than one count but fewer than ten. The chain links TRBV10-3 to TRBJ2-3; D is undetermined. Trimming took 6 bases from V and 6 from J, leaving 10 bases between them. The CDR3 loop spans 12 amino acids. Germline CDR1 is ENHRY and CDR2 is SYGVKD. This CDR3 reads CAISNLGDTQYF. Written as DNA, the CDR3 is TGTGCCATCAGCAACCTCGGGGATACGCAGTATTTT.

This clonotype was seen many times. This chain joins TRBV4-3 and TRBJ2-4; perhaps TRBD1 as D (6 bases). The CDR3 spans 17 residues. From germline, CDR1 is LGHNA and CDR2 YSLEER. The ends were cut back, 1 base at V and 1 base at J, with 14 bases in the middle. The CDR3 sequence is CASSQVGAGEAKNIQYF. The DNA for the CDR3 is TGCGCCAGCAGCCAAGTGGGGGCAGGGGAGGCCAAAAACATTCAGTACTTC.

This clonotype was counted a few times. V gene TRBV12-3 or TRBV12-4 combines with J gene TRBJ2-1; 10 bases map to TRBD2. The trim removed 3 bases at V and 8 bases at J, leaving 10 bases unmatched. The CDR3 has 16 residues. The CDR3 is CASSFRASGSFYEQFF. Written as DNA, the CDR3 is TGTGCCAGCAGTTTCAGGGCTAGCGGGAGCTTCTATGAGCAGTTCTTC.

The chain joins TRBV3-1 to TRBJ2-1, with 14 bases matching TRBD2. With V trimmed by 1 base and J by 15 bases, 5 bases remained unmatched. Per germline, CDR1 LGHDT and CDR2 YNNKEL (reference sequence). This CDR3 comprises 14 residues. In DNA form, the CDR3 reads TGTGCCAGCAGCCAAGGGACTAGCGGGAGGCTGCTGTTCTTC. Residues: CASSQGTSGRLLFF.

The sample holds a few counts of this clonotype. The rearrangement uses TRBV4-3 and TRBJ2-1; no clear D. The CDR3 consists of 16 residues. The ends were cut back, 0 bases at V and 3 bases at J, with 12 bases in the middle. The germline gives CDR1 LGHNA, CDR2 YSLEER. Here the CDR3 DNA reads TGCGCCAGCAGCCAAGAGCCCAGCGCGGTCTACAATGAGCAGTTCTTC. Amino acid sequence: CASSQEPSAVYNEQFF.

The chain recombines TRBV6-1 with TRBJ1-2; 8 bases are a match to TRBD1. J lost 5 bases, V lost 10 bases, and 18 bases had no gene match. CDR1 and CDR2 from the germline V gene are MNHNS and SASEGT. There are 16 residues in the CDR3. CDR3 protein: CANSLNYRGTAYGYTF. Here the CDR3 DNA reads TGTGCCAACAGCCTCAATTACAGGGGGACTGCATATGGCTACACCTTC.

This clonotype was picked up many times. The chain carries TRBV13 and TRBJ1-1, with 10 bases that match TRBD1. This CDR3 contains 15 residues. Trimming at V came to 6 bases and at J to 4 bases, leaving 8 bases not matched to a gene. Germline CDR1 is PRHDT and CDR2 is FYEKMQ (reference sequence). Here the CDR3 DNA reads TGTGCCAGCAGTACACTAGACAGGGGGCGCACTGAAGCTTTCTTT. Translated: CASSTLDRGRTEAFF. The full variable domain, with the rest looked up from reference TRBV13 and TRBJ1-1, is AAGVIQSPRHLIKEKRETATLKCYPIPRHDTVYWYQQGPGQDPQFLISFYEKMQSDKGSIPDRFSAQQFSDYHSELNMSSLELGDSALYFCASSTLDRGRTEAFFGQGTRLTVV.

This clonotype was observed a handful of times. The CDR3 DNA follows: TGCGCCAGCAGCTTCGGGACGGTGCTCACTGAAGCTTTCTTT. Residues: CASSFGTVLTEAFF. The chain uses TRBV5-1 and TRBJ1-1; a possible D gene is TRBD1 (5 bases). V was cut by 2 bases and J by 4 bases, with 12 bases left in between. Looked up from germline, CDR1 is SGHRS and CDR2 is YFSETQ. The CDR3 totals 14 residues.

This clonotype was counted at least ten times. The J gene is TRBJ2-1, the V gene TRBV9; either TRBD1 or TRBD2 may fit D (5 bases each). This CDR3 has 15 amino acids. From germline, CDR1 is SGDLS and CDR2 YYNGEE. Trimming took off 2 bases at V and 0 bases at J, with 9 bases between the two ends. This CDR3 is CASSVGTPSYNEQFF. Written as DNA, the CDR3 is TGTGCCAGCAGCGTGGGGACCCCCTCCTACAATGAGCAGTTCTTC. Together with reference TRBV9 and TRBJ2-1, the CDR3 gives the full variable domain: DSGVTQTPKHLITATGQRVTLRCSPRSGDLSVYWYQQSLDQGLQFLIQYYNGEERAKGNILERFSAQQFPDLHSELNLSSLELGDSALYFCASSVGTPSYNEQFFGPGTRLTVL.

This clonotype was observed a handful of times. The CDR3 DNA reads TGTGCCAGCAGCCCTGCTCAGGTGGCTGGGGCCAACGTCCTGACTTTC. Translating it yields CASSPAQVAGANVLTF. The V gene is TRBV7-2, the J gene TRBJ2-6; D ambiguous. The ends were cut back, 5 bases at V and 2 bases at J, with 13 bases in the middle. Germline assignment: CDR1 SGHTA and CDR2 FQGNSA. This CDR3 contains 16 residues.

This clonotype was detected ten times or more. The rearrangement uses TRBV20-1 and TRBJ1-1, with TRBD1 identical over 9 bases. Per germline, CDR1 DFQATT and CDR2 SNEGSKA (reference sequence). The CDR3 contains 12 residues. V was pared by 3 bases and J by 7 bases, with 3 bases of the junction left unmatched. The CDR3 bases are TGCAGTGCTAGTGGGACAGGGAATGAAGCTTTCTTT. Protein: CSASGTGNEAFF.

CDR3 amino acids: CASSSPPQPQHF. CDR3 nucleotides: TGTGCCAGCAGCTCCCCCCCACAGCCCCAGCATTTT. The chain combines TRBV7-2 with TRBJ1-5; D is uncertain. The germline V and J ends were trimmed by 4 bases and 7 bases, with 8 bases remaining between them. This CDR3 region has 12 residues. From germline, CDR1 is SGHTA and CDR2 FQGNSA.

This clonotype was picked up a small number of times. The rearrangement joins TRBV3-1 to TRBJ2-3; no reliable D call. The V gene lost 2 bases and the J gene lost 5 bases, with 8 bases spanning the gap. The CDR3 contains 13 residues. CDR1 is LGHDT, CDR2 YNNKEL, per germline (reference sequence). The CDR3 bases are TGTGCCAGCAGCCAACAGCTCCGAGATACGCAGTATTTT. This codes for CASSQQLRDTQYF.

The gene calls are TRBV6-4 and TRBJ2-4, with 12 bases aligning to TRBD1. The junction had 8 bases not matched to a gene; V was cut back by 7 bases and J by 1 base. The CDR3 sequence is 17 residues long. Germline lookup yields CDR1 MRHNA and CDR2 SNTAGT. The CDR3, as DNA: TGTGCCAGCACCCAAACGGGACAGGGGGCGGCCAAAAACATTCAGTACTTC. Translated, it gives CASTQTGQGAAKNIQYF.

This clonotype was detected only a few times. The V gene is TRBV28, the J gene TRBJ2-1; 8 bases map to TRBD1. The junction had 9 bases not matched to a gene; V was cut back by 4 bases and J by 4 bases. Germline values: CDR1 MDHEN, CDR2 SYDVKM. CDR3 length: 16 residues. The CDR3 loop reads CASSSLGQASYNEQFF. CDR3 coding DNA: TGTGCCAGCAGTTCCTTGGGACAGGCCTCATACAATGAGCAGTTCTTC.

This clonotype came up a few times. The CDR3 DNA follows: TGTGCCAGCAGTTACTCGAGGGTCAATCGCAATCAGCCCCAGCATTTT. The encoded protein is CASSYSRVNRNQPQHF. V and J are TRBV6-2 or TRBV6-3 and TRBJ1-5; D remains unclear. Germline values: CDR1 MNHEY, CDR2 SVGEGT. This CDR3 comprises 16 residues. V shed 0 bases and J shed 2 bases, with 11 bases lying between them.